These 27 T cell receptor beta chains originate from one sample sequenced in a study of T cell responses to AZD1222 COVID-19 vaccine. Assay: immunoSEQ multiplex PCR; the TCRdb copy retains only in-frame clones and omits some. The sample shows 89,000 or so clones, approximately 90% of them seen only once. The sample here was peripheral blood, taken 28 days after the second AZD1222 dose. Source of these receptors: an adult who received the AZD1222 COVID-19 vaccine.

The chain combines TRBV6-1 with TRBJ1-5; D uncertain. The V gene's germline CDR1 is MNHNS and CDR2 SASEGT. This CDR3 has 13 residues. With 2 bases removed from V and 6 bases from J, the gap between germline ends came to 8 bases. CDR3 DNA sequence: TGTGCCAGCAGTGAACCAAGAGGTCAGCCCCAGCATTTT. It specifies CASSEPRGQPQHF.

V and J are TRBV3-1 (or the pseudogene TRBV3-2) and TRBJ1-1; the D gene is possibly TRBD1 (5 bases). Germline V gives CDR1 LGHDT, CDR2 YNNKEL (reference sequence). V was shortened by 0 bases and J by 2 bases, with 10 bases between the two germline ends. The length of the CDR3 is 15 residues. CDR3: CASSQEPGLNTEAFF. The CDR3, as DNA: TGTGCCAGCAGCCAAGAACCGGGGCTTAACACTGAAGCTTTCTTT.

V and J are TRBV2 and TRBJ1-4; TRBD1 agrees at 7 bases. The J segment lost 8 bases and the V segment lost 6 bases, leaving 6 bases of the junction unmatched. CDR1 is SNHLY, CDR2 FYNNEI, per germline. The CDR3 spans 13 residues. The chain's CDR3 is CASSDRDVEKLFF. As DNA, the CDR3 is TGTGCCAGCAGCGACAGGGACGTAGAAAAACTGTTTTTT. Together with reference TRBV2 and TRBJ1-4, the CDR3 gives the full variable domain: EPEVTQTPSHQVTQMGQEVILRCVPISNHLYFYWYRQILGQKVEFLVSFYNNEISEKSEIFDDQFSVERPDGSNFTLKIRSTKLEDSAMYFCASSDRDVEKLFFGSGTQLSVL.

This clone was observed a few times. This chain uses TRBV9 with TRBJ1-2; D perhaps matches TRBD1 (5 bases). Between the trimmed V and J ends, which lost 3 bases and 4 bases, there was a span of 16 bases. The germline gives CDR1 SGDLS, CDR2 YYNGEE. CDR3 length: 15 amino acids. In nucleotides, the CDR3 is TGTGCCAGCAGCGGAGGGGCGGACGGGTCCTATGGCTACACCTTC. This sequence encodes CASSGGADGSYGYTF.

The V and J genes are TRBV28 and TRBJ1-2; 7 bases agree with TRBD1. Unmatched junction bases numbered 9, after V lost 3 bases and J lost 8 bases. This CDR3 contains 14 residues. CDR1 is MDHEN and CDR2 is SYDVKM in the germline V gene. The CDR3 DNA follows: TGTGCCAGCAGTTTGAAAGGGGGCGCTGTAGGCTACACCTTC. Amino acid sequence: CASSLKGGAVGYTF.

This chain links TRBV7-2 with TRBJ1-1; no reliable D call. V was trimmed by 5 bases and J by 2 bases, leaving 12 bases between them. CDR3 length: 14 residues. Germline loops: CDR1 SGHTA, CDR2 FQGNSA. The chain's CDR3 is CASSLQGLNTEAFF. The CDR3 DNA sequence: TGTGCCAGCAGCCTCCAAGGGCTTAACACTGAAGCTTTCTTT.

This chain connects TRBV10-1 to TRBJ2-7; 9 nucleotides match TRBD1. The V and J ends lost 5 bases and 1 base, in that order; junction bases with no gene match: 6. Germline V gene sequence: CDR1 WNHNN, CDR2 SYGVQD (reference sequence). This CDR3 is 15 amino acids long. CDR3: CASSPPGQGSYEQYF. Here the CDR3 DNA reads TGCGCCAGCAGTCCTCCGGGACAGGGATCCTACGAGCAGTACTTC.

The V call is TRBV28, the J call TRBJ1-6, with unresolved D. This CDR3 is built from 12 residues. Per the germline V gene, CDR1 is MDHEN and CDR2 is SYDVKM. The V end was cut by 8 bases, the J end by 14 bases, with 16 bases between. The CDR3: CASFPEGRALHF. DNA for the CDR3: TGTGCCAGCTTCCCGGAGGGAAGGGCCCTCCACTTT.

This clone has just one count. The rearrangement uses TRBV6-1 and TRBJ2-1; maybe TRBD2 (5 bases). The germline V and J ends were trimmed by 4 bases and 0 bases, with 13 bases remaining between them. Looked up from germline, CDR1 is MNHNS and CDR2 is SASEGT. This CDR3 spans 16 amino acids. For the CDR3, the DNA is TGTGCCAGCAGTGGGGAGACACCCAGCTCCTACAATGAGCAGTTCTTC. This codes for CASSGETPSSYNEQFF.

This clone was counted only a few times. The genes are TRBV3-1 (or the pseudogene TRBV3-2) and TRBJ1-2; a weak D match, TRBD1 (5 bases). The V gene's germline CDR1 is LGHDT and CDR2 YNNKEL (reference sequence). V gave up 0 bases and J gave up 5 bases, with 7 bases separating them. CDR3 length equals 13 residues. Here the CDR3 DNA reads TGTGCCAGCAGCCAAGAACAGGTTTATGGCTACACCTTC. Translating it yields CASSQEQVYGYTF.

The gene calls are TRBV15 and TRBJ2-5; TRBD2 matches 11 bases. The CDR3 spans 16 residues. With V trimmed by 0 bases and J by 4 bases, 4 bases remained unmatched. Germline V gives CDR1 LNHNV, CDR2 YYDKDF (reference sequence). The CDR3 DNA reads as TGTGCCACCAGCAGAGATACTAGCGGGAGTCGAGAGACCCAGTACTTC. As protein: CATSRDTSGSRETQYF. The whole variable domain, filled in from reference TRBV15 and TRBJ2-5, reads DAMVIQNPRYQVTQFGKPVTLSCSQTLNHNVMYWYQQKSSQAPKLLFHYYDKDFNNEADTPDNFQSRRPNTSFCFLDIRSPGLGDTAMYLCATSRDTSGSRETQYFGPGTRLLVL.

V and J are TRBV5-1 and TRBJ1-6; a possible D gene is TRBD1 (6 bases). The CDR3 totals 18 residues. Germline V gives CDR1 SGHRS, CDR2 YFSETQ. The ends were cut back, 0 bases at V and 5 bases at J, with 18 bases in the middle. The CDR3 sequence is CASSLEVLAGVDNSPLHF. The CDR3 DNA is TGCGCCAGCAGCTTGGAGGTTCTGGCAGGGGTAGATAATTCACCCCTCCACTTT.

The chain has TRBV5-6 and TRBJ2-7; 13 bases agree with TRBD2. Germline V gives CDR1 SGHDT, CDR2 YYEEEE. This CDR3 contains 15 residues. V shed 5 bases and J 2 bases; nucleotides not matched to a gene: 4. This CDR3 is CASRLAGGTPYEQYF. As DNA, the CDR3 is TGTGCCAGCAGACTAGCGGGAGGGACTCCCTACGAGCAGTACTTC.

V usage is TRBV25-1 and J usage is TRBJ1-4; possible D gene TRBD1, 6 bases. This CDR3 spans 13 amino acids. V shed 4 bases and J shed 8 bases, with 11 bases lying between them. Germline CDR1 MGHDK, CDR2 SYGVNS. The chain's CDR3 is CASSAGHREKLFF. The CDR3 nucleotides are TGTGCCAGCAGTGCGGGACACAGAGAAAAACTGTTTTTT.

The chain links TRBV30 to TRBJ2-7; 11 nucleotides line up with TRBD1. This CDR3 contains 19 residues. V was clipped by 0 bases and J by 4 bases; unmatched bases: 17. Germline V CDR1 and CDR2: GTSNPN, SVGIG (reference sequence). For the CDR3, the DNA is TGTGCCTGGAGTGTAGGTCTCTGGGACAGGGGGTGGGGAAGGTACGAGCAGTACTTC. Protein sequence: CAWSVGLWDRGWGRYEQYF.

As DNA, the CDR3 is TGTGCCAGCAGCTTAGCCACTAGCTCCTACGAGCAGTACTTC. Translated: CASSLATSSYEQYF. V is TRBV7-9 and J is TRBJ2-7; D is possibly TRBD2 (5 bases). Per the germline V gene, CDR1 is SEHNR and CDR2 is FQNEAQ (reference sequence). Trimming shortened V by 0 bases and J by 0 bases, and 6 bases separated the two germline ends. The CDR3 is 14 amino acids. Filled out from reference TRBV7-9 and TRBJ2-7, the complete variable domain reads DTGVSQNPRHKITKRGQNVTFRCDPISEHNRLYWYRQTLGQGPEFLTYFQNEAQLEKSRLLSDRFSAERPKGSFSTLEIQRTEQGDSAMYLCASSLATSSYEQYFGPGTRLTVT.

The J gene is TRBJ1-4, the V gene TRBV4-2, with D hard to call. The CDR3 has 17 residues. Germline loops: CDR1 LGHNA, CDR2 YNFKEQ. V lost 2 bases and J lost 7, with 20 bases in between. The CDR3 sequence: CASSQILLGVGGEKLFF. Written as DNA, the CDR3 is TGTGCCAGCAGCCAAATCCTCCTCGGGGTAGGAGGTGAAAAACTGTTTTTT.

This chain uses TRBV11-2 with TRBJ2-6, with unresolved D. Germline lookup yields CDR1 SGHAT and CDR2 FQNNGV. Trimming shortened V by 5 bases and J by 2 bases, and 13 bases separated the two germline ends. The CDR3 loop spans 16 amino acids. The CDR3 here is CASSPVGRAGANVLTF. CDR3 in DNA: TGTGCCAGCAGCCCCGTCGGCCGGGCTGGGGCCAACGTCCTGACTTTC.

This sequence joins TRBV29-1 and TRBJ2-7, with TRBD1 as a possible D gene (6 bases). The CDR3 runs 15 residues. V lost 6 bases to trimming and J lost 3 bases, with 21 bases between them. In germline, CDR1 is SQVTM, CDR2 ANQGSEA. The CDR3 loop reads CSVRTAVHRSYEQYF. The CDR3 DNA reads TGCAGCGTCCGGACAGCAGTACACCGAAGCTACGAGCAGTACTTC.

The genes are TRBV7-9 and TRBJ2-1; D call uncertain. With 1 base removed from V and 1 base from J, the gap between germline ends came to 5 bases. Germline-derived CDR1 and CDR2 are SEHNR and FQNEAQ (reference sequence). The CDR3 sequence is 14 residues long. DNA of the CDR3: TGTGCCAGCAGCTTAGGAGGATCCTACAATGAGCAGTTCTTC. Translation: CASSLGGSYNEQFF.

The chain employs TRBV9 and TRBJ2-7; D not resolved. This CDR3 has 13 amino acids. In germline, CDR1 is SGDLS, CDR2 YYNGEE. V was shortened by 0 bases and J by 5 bases, with 9 bases between the two germline ends. CDR3 bases: TGTGCCAGCAGCGTAGCGCCTTTTAACGAGCAGTACTTC. Protein sequence: CASSVAPFNEQYF. The whole variable domain, filled in from reference TRBV9 and TRBJ2-7, reads DSGVTQTPKHLITATGQRVTLRCSPRSGDLSVYWYQQSLDQGLQFLIQYYNGEERAKGNILERFSAQQFPDLHSELNLSSLELGDSALYFCASSVAPFNEQYFGPGTRLTVT.

The genes are TRBV10-3 and TRBJ1-1, with D tentatively TRBD1 (5 bases). V lost 2 bases and J 3 bases, leaving 10 bases between the germline ends. This CDR3 has 14 residues. CDR1 is ENHRY and CDR2 is SYGVKD in the germline V gene. The CDR3 DNA sequence: TGTGCCATCAGTGAGACCCAGGGAGACACTGAAGCTTTCTTT. Translation gives CAISETQGDTEAFF.

The chain uses TRBV4-3 and TRBJ2-1; a weak D match, TRBD2 (6 bases). With 4 bases removed from V and 4 bases from J, the gap between germline ends came to 14 bases. CDR1 and CDR2 (germline): LGHNA, YSLEER. This CDR3 is 15 amino acids long. The CDR3 nucleotides are TGCGCCAGCAGCCCTTCCGGGACTCAATACAATGAGCAGTTCTTC. This encodes CASSPSGTQYNEQFF.

The genes are TRBV6-5 and TRBJ2-2, with 7 bases that match TRBD1. J was trimmed by 1 base and V by 10 bases; bases with no gene match: 9. Germline CDR1 reads MNHEY; CDR2 reads SVGAGI. This CDR3 has 15 residues. This chain's CDR3 is CATARDSLNTGELFF. CDR3 in DNA: TGTGCCACAGCCCGGGACAGCTTGAACACCGGGGAGCTGTTTTTT.

The CDR3 sequence: CASSAGDNNYEQYF. The DNA of the CDR3 is TGTGCCAGTAGTGCCGGGGACAATAATTACGAGCAGTACTTC. The J gene is TRBJ2-7, the V gene TRBV19; a weak D match, TRBD1 (6 bases). CDR3 length equals 14 residues. V lost 5 bases, J lost 4 bases, and 15 bases lay in between. CDR1 is LNHDA and CDR2 is SQIVND in the germline V gene (reference sequence).

This rearrangement joins TRBV6-6 to TRBJ2-1, with 8 nucleotides matching TRBD1. CDR1 and CDR2 (germline): MNHNY, SVGAGI (reference sequence). The CDR3 consists of 13 residues. The trim removed 6 bases at V and 7 bases at J, leaving 5 bases unmatched. CDR3 in amino acids: CASRMDRVNEQFF. DNA of the CDR3: TGTGCCAGCAGAATGGACAGGGTGAATGAGCAGTTCTTC.

The chain couples TRBV6-6 to TRBJ2-7; D tentatively reads TRBD1 or TRBD2 (5 bases each). The CDR3 is 16 residues long. Trimming shortened V by 6 bases and J by 0 bases, and 18 bases separated the two germline ends. Germline V gives CDR1 MNHNY, CDR2 SVGAGI (reference sequence). CDR3 in amino acids: CASSSSWDGFSYEQYF. The CDR3 region has the DNA TGTGCCAGCAGCTCTTCTTGGGACGGCTTCTCCTACGAGCAGTACTTC.